These 9 T cell receptor beta chains were sequenced from one sample in a study of T and B cells in COVID-19 patients (dated by TCRdb to 2018 to 2020). TRB repertoires were amplified from 250-500 ng of genomic DNA extracted from blood. Sequencing instrument: Illumina MiSeq. Multiplex PCR with BIOMED2 TRB-A/B primer pools was used to amplify the TRB rearrangements. TCRdb itself trimmed the public reads at Q25 with fastp, ran MiXCR and retained productive beta chains. When rows share a CDR3 protein, they turn into one entry using the most common DNA and genes. The sample yields about 7,800 distinct CDR3 sequences; 35% to 50% were counted once. The top ten clones comprise more than 3% of the sample. The sample consisted of blood. The receptors come from a human donor who had recovered from COVID-19.

This clonotype was recorded only once. Possible read error: a much larger clone is one base away. This chain connects TRBV19 to TRBJ2-6, with D maybe TRBD1 (6 bases). The CDR3 is 15 residues long. Germline V gene data show CDR1 as LNHDA and CDR2 as SQIVND (reference sequence). The CDR3 reads CVSSRQEVGANVLTF. Here the CDR3 DNA reads TGTGTCAGTAGTAGACAGGAGGTGGGGGCCAACGTCCTGACTTTC.

This chain links TRBV6-5 with TRBJ2-5; 8 bases are shared with TRBD2. Germline lookup yields CDR1 MNHEY and CDR2 SVGAGI. The trim removed 3 bases at V and 2 bases at J, leaving 11 bases unmatched. This CDR3 region has 17 residues. The CDR3 sequence: CASSYARRGVTQETQYF. CDR3 DNA: TGTGCCAGCAGTTATGCTCGGCGGGGGGTGACACAAGAGACCCAGTACTTC.

The chain employs TRBV12-3 or TRBV12-4 and TRBJ1-4, with D perhaps matching TRBD1 (5 bases). The CDR3 is 15 amino acids. Trimming took off 6 bases at V and 0 bases at J, with 11 bases between the two ends. The CDR3 nucleotides are TGTGCCAGCAGGTCAGGGTTCTCAACTAATGAAAAACTGTTTTTT. Translating gives CASRSGFSTNEKLFF.

This clonotype was counted only a few times. This chain links TRBV29-1 with TRBJ1-3, with 8 bases aligning to TRBD1. In germline, CDR1 is SQVTM, CDR2 ANQGSEA. The V gene end was trimmed by 6 bases and the J gene end by 2 bases; junction bases not matched to a gene: 9. The CDR3 runs 15 residues. The CDR3 sequence is CSVGTGTGTGNTIYF. The CDR3 DNA reads as TGCAGCGTCGGAACCGGGACAGGAACTGGAAACACCATATATTTT.

This clonotype has only one observation. This chain uses TRBV5-5 with TRBJ1-4, with D possibly being TRBD1 (5 bases). V was shortened by 0 bases and J by 0 bases, with 12 bases between the two germline ends. Germline lookup yields CDR1 SGHKS and CDR2 YYEKEE (reference sequence). This CDR3 region has 17 residues. The CDR3 coding sequence is TGTGCCAGCAGCTTGGTTCCCTCCAGGGCAACTAATGAAAAACTGTTTTTT. It translates to CASSLVPSRATNEKLFF. The complete variable domain, with remaining parts taken from reference TRBV5-5 and TRBJ1-4, reads DAGVTQSPTHLIKTRGQQVTLRCSPISGHKSVSWYQQVLGQGPQFIFQYYEKEERGRGNFPDRFSARQFPNYSSELNVNALLLGDSALYLCASSLVPSRATNEKLFFGSGTQLSVL.

This chain joins TRBV6-2 or TRBV6-3 and TRBJ1-1; 7 positions agree with TRBD1. The V gene end was trimmed by 6 bases and the J gene end by 4 bases; junction bases not matched to a gene: 5. Germline V lookup: CDR1 MNHEY, CDR2 SVGEGT. CDR3 length: 13 amino acids. The CDR3 is CASRPQGITEAFF. Here the CDR3 DNA reads TGTGCCAGCAGGCCACAGGGGATCACTGAAGCTTTCTTT.

This chain links TRBV13 with TRBJ2-1; 8 bases agree with TRBD2. The CDR3 length is 18 residues. Germline-derived CDR1 and CDR2 are PRHDT and FYEKMQ (reference sequence). The V gene end was trimmed by 2 bases and the J gene end by 0 bases; junction bases not matched to a gene: 9. CDR3 bases: TGTGCCAGCAGCTTATTTACGGGGACTAGTGCCTCCTACAATGAGCAGTTCTTC. It translates to CASSLFTGTSASYNEQFF.

This clonotype was seen a few times. CDR3 residues: CASSEAAHSGDYGYTF. In DNA, the CDR3 is TGTGCCAGCAGTGAAGCGGCGCATTCGGGGGACTATGGCTACACCTTC. The chain carries TRBV6-5 and TRBJ1-2; D possibly corresponds to TRBD1 (5 bases). The CDR3 length is 16 residues. Per the germline V gene, CDR1 is MNHEY and CDR2 is SVGAGI. The ends were cut back, 5 bases at V and 3 bases at J, with 19 bases in the middle.

The chain joins TRBV5-6 to TRBJ2-2, with unresolved D. This CDR3 comprises 14 residues. Trimming stripped 6 bases from V and 1 base from J, with 10 bases between. The germline CDR1 and CDR2 sequences are SGHDT and YYEEEE. Here the CDR3 reads CASIRRLNTGELFF. The CDR3 bases are TGTGCCAGCATTAGACGCCTGAACACCGGGGAGCTGTTTTTT.